Here is one T cell receptor beta chain with its context. The sample comes from a study of T-cell reconstitution after alpha-beta-depleted transplantation in children. Construction of the TCRbeta library involved unique molecular identifiers. One entry per CDR3 protein results from TCRdb running MiXCR on the PCR reads. The sample records roughly 400,000 distinct CDR3 sequences, around two fifths being singletons. V was cut by 6 bases and J by 12 bases, with 12 bases left in between. The CDR3 loop spans 10 amino acids. The germline V gene has CDR1 LGHNA and CDR2 YSLEER. The rearrangement uses TRBV4-3 and TRBJ2-7, with unresolved D. The material sequenced was PBMCs, taken before TCRalphabeta/CD19-depleted stem cell transplant. This receptor was taken from a girl aged 2-10 years with aplastic anemia, due to receive a stem cell transplant. The CDR3 DNA follows: TGCGCCAGCAGGAAGGATATTCCGTACTTC. This sequence encodes CASRKDIPYF.